The next 9 T cell receptor beta chains were all read from a single sample in a study of shared clonotypes between healthy human individuals. Assay used: immunoSEQ multiplex PCR; TCRdb lists only in-frame clones, some missing. The table shows nearly 1,000,000 clones, with 76% occurring only once. The sample taken for sequencing was memory CD4+ T cells sorted from blood. Specified subset: CD45RA-negative fraction. All receptors derive from a man aged 18 to 29 in good health.

This clone was detected once. The chain uses TRBV5-1 and TRBJ1-1; D not certain. Germline CDR1 reads SGHRS; CDR2 reads YFSETQ. V gave up 4 bases and J gave up 1 base, with 14 bases separating them. The CDR3 consists of 15 residues. The CDR3 loop reads CASSPDSGANTEAFF. The CDR3 DNA sequence: TGCGCCAGCAGCCCGGATAGTGGCGCGAACACTGAAGCTTTCTTT.

The rearrangement uses TRBV18 and TRBJ1-2; TRBD1 aligns across 8 bases. V shed 6 bases, J shed 4 bases, and the junction held 7 bases outside the gene matches. CDR1 KGHSH and CDR2 LQKENI come from the germline V gene. CDR3 length: 14 amino acids. CDR3 DNA: TGTGCCAGCTCGCCGGACAGGGCCCCCTATGGCTACACCTTC. The encoded protein is CASSPDRAPYGYTF.

This chain connects TRBV7-2 to TRBJ1-2, with TRBD1 matching over 8 bases. The trim removed 1 base at V and 8 bases at J, leaving 6 bases unmatched. This CDR3 has 14 residues. Germline CDR1 reads SGHTA; CDR2 reads FQGNSA. For the CDR3, the DNA is TGTGCCAGCAGCTTAGTGCGACAGGGGCTAGGCTACACCTTC. Translating it yields CASSLVRQGLGYTF. Together with reference TRBV7-2 and TRBJ1-2, the CDR3 gives the full variable domain: GAGVSQSPSNKVTEKGKDVELRCDPISGHTALYWYRQSLGQGLEFLIYFQGNSAPDKSGLPSDRFSAERTGGSVSTLTIQRTQQEDSAVYLCASSLVRQGLGYTFGSGTRLTVV.

The V gene is TRBV9, the J gene TRBJ2-7, with D possibly being TRBD2 (5 bases). This CDR3 has 13 amino acids. Germline V gene sequence: CDR1 SGDLS, CDR2 YYNGEE. The V gene lost 1 base and the J gene lost 9 bases, with 14 bases spanning the gap. This CDR3 reads CASSVRRAAGQYF. The CDR3 DNA follows: TGTGCCAGCAGCGTAAGAAGAGCCGCGGGGCAGTACTTC.

V is TRBV4-3 and J is TRBJ1-3, with unresolved D. CDR3 length: 13 residues. Germline V gene sequence: CDR1 LGHNA, CDR2 YSLEER. The germline V and J ends were trimmed by 0 bases and 5 bases, with 5 bases remaining between them. In DNA, the CDR3 is TGCGCCAGCAGCCAAGATCGGAGAAACACCATATATTTT. Its translation is CASSQDRRNTIYF.

As concerns this clone: Other DNA variants within this sample encode the same CDR3. CDR3 protein: CASSLQENTEAFF. CDR3 nucleotide sequence: TGCGCCAGCAGCTTGCAGGAAAATACCGAAGCTTTCTTT. The rearrangement joins TRBV5-1 to TRBJ1-1, with unresolved D. The ends were cut back, 1 base at V and 8 bases at J, with 12 bases in the middle. The CDR3 runs to 13 residues. CDR1 and CDR2 from the germline V gene are SGHRS and YFSETQ.

This clone was detected once. The gene calls are TRBV5-1 and TRBJ2-1; D is perhaps TRBD1 (5 bases). The germline V gene has CDR1 SGHRS and CDR2 YFSETQ. Trimming removed 4 bases at V and 5 bases at J, with 10 bases between. This CDR3 is built from 13 residues. This CDR3 is CASSRDSNNEQFF. The CDR3 nucleotides are TGCGCCAGCAGCCGTGACAGCAACAATGAGCAGTTCTTC.

This rearrangement joins TRBV6-1 to TRBJ1-2, with 8 bases lining up with TRBD1. Germline V gene data show CDR1 as MNHNS and CDR2 as SASEGT. The V gene end was trimmed by 7 bases and the J gene end by 7 bases; junction bases not matched to a gene: 5. CDR3 size: 12 residues. The CDR3 region has the DNA TGTGCCAGCACCCGGACAGGGAGTGGCTACACCTTC. Its translation is CASTRTGSGYTF.

The chain combines TRBV10-3 with TRBJ2-1, with no clear D. CDR3 length: 16 residues. Trimming left V 0 bases short and J 6 bases short, with 15 bases between. Germline CDR1 is ENHRY and CDR2 is SYGVKD. CDR3 residues: CAISESSSIPVNEQFF. CDR3 nucleotide sequence: TGTGCCATCAGTGAGTCTTCGAGTATTCCTGTCAATGAGCAGTTCTTC.